This T cell receptor beta chain was identified during a study of cytomegalovirus exposure and HLA in healthy donors. Study outcomes and limitations: Researchers reported in a later analysis that a missense DCLRE1C variant was tied to TCR beta V- and J-gene trimming.

13 Jbeta primers and 60 Vbeta primers were used for the PCR. Data came from immunoSEQ multiplex PCR; TCRdb stores just in-frame clones and leaves some out. The profile shows just over 150,000 clones, 75% to 90% of them singletons. For this clone: Its antigen is currently unknown.

Sample: PBMCs. This receptor was identified in a woman aged 18-30 years in good health and CMV-seronegative.

CDR3 DNA: TGTGCCAGTTCCGGACAGCTGTATTCACCCCTCCACTTT. Encoded protein: CASSGQLYSPLHF. This chain uses TRBV19 with TRBJ1-6, with D perhaps matching TRBD1 (6 bases). V lost 8 bases, J lost 8 bases, and 13 bases lay in between. This CDR3 region has 13 residues. Per the germline V gene, CDR1 is LNHDA and CDR2 is SQIVND (reference sequence). Looking up the rest from reference TRBV19 and TRBJ1-6 gives the full variable domain: DGGITQSPKYLFRKEGQNVTLSCEQNLNHDAMYWYRQDPGQGLRLIYYSQIVNDFQKGDIAEGYSVSREKKESFPLTVTSAQKNPTAFYLCASSGQLYSPLHFGNGTRLTVT.